A single sample is the source of the 13 T cell receptor beta chains below, sequenced in a study of blood T cells in healthy people across ages. Through a sample-barcoded 5' primer and a J-beta primer mix, a second PCR was run for roughly 6 to 12 cycles. TCRdb fed the 5' RACE reads into MiXCR, producing one record per CDR3 protein. Of about 730,000 distinct CDR3 sequences listed, roughly two fifths are singletons. Sequencing used blood. The source is a woman aged 60-70 years in good health.

This chain uses TRBV27 with TRBJ1-4; D uncertain. CDR3 size: 14 residues. From germline, CDR1 is MNHEY and CDR2 SMNVEV (reference sequence). Trimming took 3 bases from V and 8 from J, leaving 13 bases between them. The CDR3 nucleotides read TGTGCCAGCAGTTTCCGGCCGGGAGGGGAAAAACTGTTTTTT. It codes for CASSFRPGGEKLFF.

The chain combines TRBV6-6 with TRBJ1-3, with 9 bases matching TRBD1. Germline V gives CDR1 MNHNY, CDR2 SVGAGI (reference sequence). With 2 bases clipped from V and 3 bases from J, the junction kept 5 bases outside the gene matches. The CDR3 consists of 16 residues. CDR3 sequence (DNA): TGTGCCAGCAGTTACCCCCGGGACAGGGTTGGAAACACCATATATTTT. Amino acids: CASSYPRDRVGNTIYF.

The chain employs TRBV27 and TRBJ1-5; 7 positions agree with TRBD1. The trim removed 6 bases at V and 7 bases at J, leaving 12 bases unmatched. This CDR3 comprises 15 residues. Germline-derived CDR1 and CDR2 are MNHEY and SMNVEV (reference sequence). The CDR3 DNA is TGTGCCAGCAGCCCCGACCGGACAGGTGCCCAGCCCCAGCATTTT. Amino acids: CASSPDRTGAQPQHF.

The chain's CDR3 is CAISEETGIGYGYTF. The CDR3 DNA reads as TGTGCCATCAGTGAGGAAACAGGGATAGGGTATGGCTACACCTTC. The chain has TRBV10-3 and TRBJ1-2, with a tentative D call TRBD1 (6 bases). The germline V gene has CDR1 ENHRY and CDR2 SYGVKD. The CDR3 totals 15 residues. The V gene lost 2 bases and the J gene lost 5 bases, with 15 bases spanning the gap.

The table lists this clonotype with a few counts. The chain uses TRBV5-1 and TRBJ1-6; D call uncertain. V lost 0 bases and J 15 bases, leaving 16 bases between the germline ends. The CDR3 runs 14 residues. CDR1 and CDR2 (germline): SGHRS, YFSETQ. As DNA, the CDR3 is TGCGCCAGCAGCTTGGGCACGGCAACTTCGCGCCTCCACTTT. It encodes CASSLGTATSRLHF.

The chain uses TRBV2 and TRBJ1-1; D possibly corresponds to TRBD1 (6 bases). The germline gives CDR1 SNHLY, CDR2 FYNNEI. The CDR3 has 15 amino acids. The V gene lost 7 bases and the J gene lost 1 base, with 16 bases spanning the gap. As DNA, the CDR3 is TGTGCCAGCACGCCGGAGGGGGAGGGGAACACTGAAGCTTTCTTT. Its translation is CASTPEGEGNTEAFF.

Comment on this clonotype: The DNA is left out, because the CDR3 cannot be placed on it with certainty; the CDR3 is given as TCRdb lists it. The J gene is TRBJ2-4, the V gene TRBV24-1; the table's D call, TRBD1, has no DNA check behind it. Per the germline V gene, CDR1 is KGHDR and CDR2 is SFDVKD. The CDR3 extends over 16 residues, inclusive of both ends. This CDR3 is CATSTSGARAKNIQYF.

This chain connects TRBV6-1 to TRBJ1-4, with D unclear. V was trimmed by 7 bases and J by 7 bases, leaving 10 bases between them. CDR3 size: 12 residues. Germline V gene sequence: CDR1 MNHNS, CDR2 SASEGT. CDR3 amino acids: CASKRSGEKLFF. CDR3 nucleotide sequence: TGTGCCAGCAAACGGTCGGGTGAAAAACTGTTTTTT.

Details on this clonotype: Germline is not matched at one junction end, which may reflect a read error. This chain uses TRBV6-1 with TRBJ2-1; TRBD1 might be the D (6 bases). CDR1 and CDR2 from the germline V gene are MNHNS and SASEGT. The CDR3 is 15 amino acids. The CDR3 nucleotides are TGTGTCAGCAGCGTGGACAGTAGCTCCTACAATGAGCAGTTCTTC. Its protein is CVSSVDSSSYNEQFF.

Only a few counts were recorded for this clonotype. The chain is built from TRBV28 and TRBJ2-5; tentative D call: TRBD2 (5 bases). The germline V gene has CDR1 MDHEN and CDR2 SYDVKM. The CDR3 runs to 12 residues. The V end was cut by 7 bases, the J end by 5 bases, with 11 bases between. The CDR3 region is CASTERYETQYF. In nucleotides, the CDR3 is TGTGCCAGCACGGAGCGGTATGAGACCCAGTACTTC.

This clonotype was counted ten times or more. CDR3 region: CASSEEVYEQYF. In DNA form, the CDR3 reads TGTGCCAGCTCCGAGGAGGTCTACGAGCAGTACTTC. The rearrangement links TRBV6-2 or TRBV6-3 to TRBJ2-7; D is possibly TRBD2 (5 bases). This CDR3 contains 12 residues. The V gene lost 8 bases and the J gene lost 3 bases, with 11 bases spanning the gap. Per the germline V gene, CDR1 is MNHEY and CDR2 is SVGEGT.

The chain links TRBV6-6 to TRBJ1-1, with TRBD1 as a possible D gene (5 bases). Germline V gene data show CDR1 as MNHNY and CDR2 as SVGAGI (reference sequence). With 8 bases removed from V and 3 bases from J, the gap between germline ends came to 19 bases. This CDR3 contains 15 residues. The CDR3 sequence: CASRAPSGLDTEAFF. DNA of the CDR3: TGTGCCAGCCGCGCCCCGTCGGGGCTGGACACTGAAGCTTTCTTT.

This clonotype was found many times. The V call is TRBV27, the J call TRBJ2-1; 7 positions agree with TRBD2. J gave up 0 bases and V 8 bases, and 7 bases lay outside the gene matches. Germline CDR1 reads MNHEY; CDR2 reads SMNVEV (reference sequence). This CDR3 is built from 15 residues. The CDR3: CASRLGGSSYNEQFF. For the CDR3, the DNA is TGTGCCAGCCGCCTGGGAGGGAGCTCCTACAATGAGCAGTTCTTC.